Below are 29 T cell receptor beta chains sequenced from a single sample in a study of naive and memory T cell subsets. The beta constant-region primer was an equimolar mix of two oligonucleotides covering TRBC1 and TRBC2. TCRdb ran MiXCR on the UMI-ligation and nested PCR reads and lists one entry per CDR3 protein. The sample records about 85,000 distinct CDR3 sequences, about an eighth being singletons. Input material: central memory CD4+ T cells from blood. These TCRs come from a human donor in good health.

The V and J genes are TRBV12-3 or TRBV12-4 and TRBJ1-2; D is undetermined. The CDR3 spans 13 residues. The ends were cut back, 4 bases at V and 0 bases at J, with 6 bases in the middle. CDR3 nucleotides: TGTGCCAGCAGTTCGGACCCTAACTATGGCTACACCTTC. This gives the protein CASSSDPNYGYTF.

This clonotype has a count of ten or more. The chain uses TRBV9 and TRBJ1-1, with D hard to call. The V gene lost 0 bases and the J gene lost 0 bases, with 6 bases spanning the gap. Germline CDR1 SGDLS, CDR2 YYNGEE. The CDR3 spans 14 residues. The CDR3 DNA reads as TGTGCCAGCAGCGTAGATGCAGTGAACACTGAAGCTTTCTTT. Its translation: CASSVDAVNTEAFF.

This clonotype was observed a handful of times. This CDR3 is CAISGDGDQPQHF. In DNA form, the CDR3 reads TGTGCCATCAGTGGGGACGGAGATCAGCCCCAGCATTTT. This chain links TRBV10-3 with TRBJ1-5; TRBD1 might be the D (5 bases). This CDR3 is built from 13 residues. Trimming stripped 4 bases from V and 5 bases from J, with 9 bases between. CDR1 is ENHRY, CDR2 SYGVKD, per germline.

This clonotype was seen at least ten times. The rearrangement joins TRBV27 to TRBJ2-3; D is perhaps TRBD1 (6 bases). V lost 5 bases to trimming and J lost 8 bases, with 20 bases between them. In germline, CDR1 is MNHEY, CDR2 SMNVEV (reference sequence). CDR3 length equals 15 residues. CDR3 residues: CASSTGKSVSTTQYF. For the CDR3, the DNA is TGTGCCAGCAGTACAGGGAAATCGGTGTCTACTACGCAGTATTTT.

CDR3 in amino acids: CASSPPGRSGAAYEQYF. CDR3 DNA: TGTGCCAGCAGCCCCCCCGGTAGGAGCGGGGCGGCCTACGAGCAGTACTTC. The rearrangement uses TRBV7-2 and TRBJ2-7; 7 bases match TRBD2. The ends lost 5 bases at V and 2 bases at J; junction bases unmatched: 15. The germline V gene encodes CDR1 SGHTA and CDR2 FQGNSA. The CDR3 has 17 amino acids.

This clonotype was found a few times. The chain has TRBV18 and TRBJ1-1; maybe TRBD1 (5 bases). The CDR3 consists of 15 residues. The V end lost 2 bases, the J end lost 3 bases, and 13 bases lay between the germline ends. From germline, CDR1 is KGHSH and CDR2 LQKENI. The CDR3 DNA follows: TGTGCCAGCTCACCAAGACGGGGCGAGGACACTGAAGCTTTCTTT. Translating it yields CASSPRRGEDTEAFF.

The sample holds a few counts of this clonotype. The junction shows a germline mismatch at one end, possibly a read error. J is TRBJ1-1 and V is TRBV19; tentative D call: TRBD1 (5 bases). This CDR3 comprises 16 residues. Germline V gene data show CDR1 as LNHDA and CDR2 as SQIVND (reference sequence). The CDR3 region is CASIIQVRGMKTEAFF. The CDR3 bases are TGTGCCAGTATCATTCAGGTTAGGGGAATGAAAACTGAAGCTTTCTTT.

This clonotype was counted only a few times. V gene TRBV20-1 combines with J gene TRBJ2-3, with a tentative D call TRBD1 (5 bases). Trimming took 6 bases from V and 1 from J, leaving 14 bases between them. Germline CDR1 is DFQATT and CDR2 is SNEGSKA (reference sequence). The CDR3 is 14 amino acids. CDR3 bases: TGCAGTGCCCTGGAAGGGGATGGCACAGATACGCAGTATTTT. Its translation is CSALEGDGTDTQYF.

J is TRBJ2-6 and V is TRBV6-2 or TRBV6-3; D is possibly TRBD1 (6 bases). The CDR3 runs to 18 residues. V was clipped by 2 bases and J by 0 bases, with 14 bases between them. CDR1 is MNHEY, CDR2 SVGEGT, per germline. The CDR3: CASSYGQHEPSGANVLTF. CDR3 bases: TGTGCCAGCAGTTACGGACAGCACGAACCCTCTGGGGCCAACGTCCTGACTTTC.

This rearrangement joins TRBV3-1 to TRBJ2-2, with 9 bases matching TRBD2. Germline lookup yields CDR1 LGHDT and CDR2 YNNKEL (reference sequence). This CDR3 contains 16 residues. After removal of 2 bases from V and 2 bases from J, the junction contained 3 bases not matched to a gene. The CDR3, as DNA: TGTGCCAGCAGCCAACGGACTAGCGCAAACACCGGGGAGCTGTTTTTT. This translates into CASSQRTSANTGELFF.

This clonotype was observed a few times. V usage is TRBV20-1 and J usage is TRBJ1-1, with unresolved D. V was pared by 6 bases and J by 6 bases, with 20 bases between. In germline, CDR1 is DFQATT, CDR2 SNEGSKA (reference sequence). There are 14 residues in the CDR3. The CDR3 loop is CSAAGHRGGAEAFF. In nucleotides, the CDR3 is TGCAGTGCCGCCGGGCACCGGGGAGGAGCTGAAGCTTTCTTT.

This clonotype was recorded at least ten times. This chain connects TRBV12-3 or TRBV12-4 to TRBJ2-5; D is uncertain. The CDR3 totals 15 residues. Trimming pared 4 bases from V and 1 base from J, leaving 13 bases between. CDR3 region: CASSWSGPGQETQYF. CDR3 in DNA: TGTGCCAGCAGTTGGTCCGGACCCGGCCAAGAGACCCAGTACTTC.

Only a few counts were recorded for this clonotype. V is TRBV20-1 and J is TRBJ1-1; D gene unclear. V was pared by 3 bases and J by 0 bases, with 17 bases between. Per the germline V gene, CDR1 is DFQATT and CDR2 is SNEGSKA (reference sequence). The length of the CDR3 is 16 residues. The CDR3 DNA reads TGCAGTGCTAGTTCTGCAAGGCGGGAGCTGAACACTGAAGCTTTCTTT. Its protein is CSASSARRELNTEAFF.

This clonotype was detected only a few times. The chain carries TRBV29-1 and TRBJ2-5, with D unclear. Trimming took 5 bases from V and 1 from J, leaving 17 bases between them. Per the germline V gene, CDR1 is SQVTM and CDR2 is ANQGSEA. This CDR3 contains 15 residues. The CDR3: CSVLRRHNIQETQYF. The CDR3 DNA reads TGCAGCGTTCTGCGGCGACACAACATCCAAGAGACCCAGTACTTC.

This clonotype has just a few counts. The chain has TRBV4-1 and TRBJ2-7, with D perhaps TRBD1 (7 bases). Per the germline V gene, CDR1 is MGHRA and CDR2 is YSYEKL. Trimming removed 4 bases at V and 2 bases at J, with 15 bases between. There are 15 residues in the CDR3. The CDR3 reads CASSRAAGGTYEQYF. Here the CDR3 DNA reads TGCGCCAGCAGCCGAGCGGCAGGGGGGACCTACGAGCAGTACTTC.

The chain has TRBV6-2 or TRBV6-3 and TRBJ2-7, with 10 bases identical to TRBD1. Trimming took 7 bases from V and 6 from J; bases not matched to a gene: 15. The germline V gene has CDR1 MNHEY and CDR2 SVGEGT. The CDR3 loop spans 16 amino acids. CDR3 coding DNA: TGTGCCAGCATCGACCCAACCGGGACAGGGGCCCGCGAGCAGTACTTC. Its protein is CASIDPTGTGAREQYF.

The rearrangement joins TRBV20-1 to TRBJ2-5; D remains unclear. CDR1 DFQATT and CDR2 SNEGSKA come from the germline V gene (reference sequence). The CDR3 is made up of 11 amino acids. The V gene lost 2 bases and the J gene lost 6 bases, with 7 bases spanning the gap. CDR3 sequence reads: CSARLTKTQYF. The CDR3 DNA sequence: TGCAGTGCTAGACTTACAAAGACCCAGTACTTC.

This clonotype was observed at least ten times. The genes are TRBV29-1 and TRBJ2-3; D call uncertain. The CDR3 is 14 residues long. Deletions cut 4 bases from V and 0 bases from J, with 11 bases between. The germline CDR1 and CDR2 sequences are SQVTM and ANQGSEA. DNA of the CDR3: TGCAGCGTTGTGTCGCAGGCGAGCACAGATACGCAGTATTTT. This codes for CSVVSQASTDTQYF.

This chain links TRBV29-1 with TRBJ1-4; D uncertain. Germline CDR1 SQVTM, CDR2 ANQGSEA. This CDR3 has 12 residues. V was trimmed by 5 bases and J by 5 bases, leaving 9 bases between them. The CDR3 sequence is CSVYGENEKLFF. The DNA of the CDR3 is TGCAGCGTTTATGGAGAAAATGAAAAACTGTTTTTT.

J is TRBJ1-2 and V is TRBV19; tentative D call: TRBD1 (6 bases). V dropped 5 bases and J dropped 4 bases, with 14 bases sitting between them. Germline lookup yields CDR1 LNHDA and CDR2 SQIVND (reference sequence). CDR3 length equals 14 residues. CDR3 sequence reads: CASSGGGRIYGYTF. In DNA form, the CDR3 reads TGTGCCAGTAGTGGGGGGGGGCGGATCTATGGCTACACCTTC.

CDR3 protein: CASSLVGAAGANVLTF. The CDR3 bases are TGTGCCAGCAGCTTAGTCGGGGCCGCTGGGGCCAACGTCCTGACTTTC. V usage is TRBV7-2 and J usage is TRBJ2-6; either TRBD1 or TRBD2 may supply D (5 bases each). The CDR3 contains 16 residues. The germline gives CDR1 SGHTA, CDR2 FQGNSA. Trimming pared 1 base from V and 2 bases from J, leaving 9 bases between.

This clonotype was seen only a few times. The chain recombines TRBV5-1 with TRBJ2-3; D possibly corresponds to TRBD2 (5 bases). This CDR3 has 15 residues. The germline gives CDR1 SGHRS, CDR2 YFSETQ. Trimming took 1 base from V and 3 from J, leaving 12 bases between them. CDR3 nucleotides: TGCGCCAGCAGCTTGTATGGGGAGCCGACAGATACGCAGTATTTT. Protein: CASSLYGEPTDTQYF.

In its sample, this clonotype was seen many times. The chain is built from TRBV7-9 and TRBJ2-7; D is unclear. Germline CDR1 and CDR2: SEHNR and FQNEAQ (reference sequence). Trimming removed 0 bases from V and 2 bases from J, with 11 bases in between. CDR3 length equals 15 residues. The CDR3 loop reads CASSLAAVKAYEQYF. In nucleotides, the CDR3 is TGTGCCAGCAGCTTAGCCGCAGTTAAAGCCTACGAGCAGTACTTC.

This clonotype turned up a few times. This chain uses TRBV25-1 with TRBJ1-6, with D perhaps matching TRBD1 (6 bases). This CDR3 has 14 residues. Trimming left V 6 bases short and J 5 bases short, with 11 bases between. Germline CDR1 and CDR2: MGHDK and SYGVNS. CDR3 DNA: TGTGCCAGCAGAGTCCAGGGGAATAATTCACCCCTCCACTTT. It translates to CASRVQGNNSPLHF.

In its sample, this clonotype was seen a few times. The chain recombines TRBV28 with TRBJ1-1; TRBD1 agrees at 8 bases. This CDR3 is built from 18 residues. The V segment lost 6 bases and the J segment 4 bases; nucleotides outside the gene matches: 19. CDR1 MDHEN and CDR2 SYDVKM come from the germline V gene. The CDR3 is CASSRTGSAGGPVTEAFF. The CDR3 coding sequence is TGTGCCAGCAGCCGTACCGGCTCGGCAGGGGGCCCTGTCACTGAAGCTTTCTTT.

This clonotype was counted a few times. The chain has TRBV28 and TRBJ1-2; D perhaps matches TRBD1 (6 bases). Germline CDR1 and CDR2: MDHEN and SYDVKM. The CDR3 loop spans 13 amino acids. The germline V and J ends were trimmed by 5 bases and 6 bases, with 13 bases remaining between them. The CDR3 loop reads CASSPLQGNGYTF. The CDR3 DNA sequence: TGTGCCAGCAGTCCTTTACAGGGCAATGGCTACACCTTC.

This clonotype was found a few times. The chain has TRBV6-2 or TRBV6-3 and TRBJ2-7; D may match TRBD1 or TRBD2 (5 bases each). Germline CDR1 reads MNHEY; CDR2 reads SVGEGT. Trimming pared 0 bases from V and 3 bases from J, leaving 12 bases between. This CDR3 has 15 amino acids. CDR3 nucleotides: TGTGCCAGCAGTTACTCGGGACGGAGCCTCTACGAGCAGTACTTC. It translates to CASSYSGRSLYEQYF.

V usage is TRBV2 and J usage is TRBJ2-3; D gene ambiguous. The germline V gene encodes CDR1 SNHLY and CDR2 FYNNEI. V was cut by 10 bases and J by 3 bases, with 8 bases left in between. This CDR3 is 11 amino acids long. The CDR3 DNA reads TGTGCCACCTCGACTACAGATACGCAGTATTTT. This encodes CATSTTDTQYF.

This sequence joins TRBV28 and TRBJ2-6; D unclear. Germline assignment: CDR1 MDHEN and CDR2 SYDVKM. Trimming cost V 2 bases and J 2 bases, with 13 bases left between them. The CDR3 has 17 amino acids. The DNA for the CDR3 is TGTGCCAGCAGTTTAATATTCCCCGAGGCTGGGGCCAACGTCCTGACTTTC. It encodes CASSLIFPEAGANVLTF.